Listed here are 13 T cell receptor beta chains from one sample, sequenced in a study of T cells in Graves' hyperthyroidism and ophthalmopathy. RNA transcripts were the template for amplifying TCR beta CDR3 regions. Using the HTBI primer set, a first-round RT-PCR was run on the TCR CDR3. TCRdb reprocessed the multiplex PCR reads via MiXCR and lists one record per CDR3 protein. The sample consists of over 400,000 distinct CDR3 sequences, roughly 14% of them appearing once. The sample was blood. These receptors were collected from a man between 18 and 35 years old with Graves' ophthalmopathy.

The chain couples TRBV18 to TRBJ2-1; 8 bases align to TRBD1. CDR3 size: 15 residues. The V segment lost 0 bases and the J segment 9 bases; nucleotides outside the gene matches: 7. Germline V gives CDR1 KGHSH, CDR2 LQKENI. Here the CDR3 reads CASSPPQGGHGEQFF. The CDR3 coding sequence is TGTGCCAGCTCACCACCACAGGGGGGACACGGTGAGCAGTTCTTC. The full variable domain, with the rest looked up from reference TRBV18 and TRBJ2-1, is NAGVMQNPRHLVRRRGQEARLRCSPMKGHSHVYWYRQLPEEGLKFMVYLQKENIIDESGMPKERFSAEFPKEGPSILRIQQVVRGDSAAYFCASSPPQGGHGEQFFGPGTRLTVL.

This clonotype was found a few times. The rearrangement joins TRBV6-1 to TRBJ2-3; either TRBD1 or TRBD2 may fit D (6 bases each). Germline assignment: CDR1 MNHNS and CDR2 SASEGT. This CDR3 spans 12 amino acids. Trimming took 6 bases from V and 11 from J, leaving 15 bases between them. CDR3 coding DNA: TGTGCCAGCAGGAAGGGGGGCCCTGAGCAGTATTTT. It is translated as CASRKGGPEQYF.

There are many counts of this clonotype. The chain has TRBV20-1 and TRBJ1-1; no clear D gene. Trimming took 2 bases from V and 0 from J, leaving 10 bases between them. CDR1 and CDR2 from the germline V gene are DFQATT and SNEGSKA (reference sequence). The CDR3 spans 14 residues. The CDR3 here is CSARMGSMNTEAFF. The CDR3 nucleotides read TGCAGTGCTAGAATGGGCAGCATGAACACTGAAGCTTTCTTT.

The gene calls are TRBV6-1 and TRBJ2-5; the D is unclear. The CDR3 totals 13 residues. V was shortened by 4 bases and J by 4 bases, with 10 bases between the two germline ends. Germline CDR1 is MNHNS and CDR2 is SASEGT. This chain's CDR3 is CASSGGQVETQYF. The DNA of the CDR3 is TGTGCCAGCAGTGGGGGTCAGGTAGAGACCCAGTACTTC.

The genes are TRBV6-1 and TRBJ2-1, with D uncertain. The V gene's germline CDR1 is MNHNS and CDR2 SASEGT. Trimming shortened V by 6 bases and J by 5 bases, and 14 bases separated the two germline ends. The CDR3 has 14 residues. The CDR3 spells CASRDPNGDNEQFF. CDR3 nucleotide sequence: TGTGCCAGCAGGGACCCAAATGGGGACAATGAGCAGTTCTTC.

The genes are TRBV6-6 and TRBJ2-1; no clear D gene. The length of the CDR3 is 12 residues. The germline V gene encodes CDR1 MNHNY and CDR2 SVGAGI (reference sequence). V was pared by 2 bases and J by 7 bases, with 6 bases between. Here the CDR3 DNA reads TGTGCCAGCAGTTACCCAGTAAATGAGCAGTTCTTC. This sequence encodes CASSYPVNEQFF.

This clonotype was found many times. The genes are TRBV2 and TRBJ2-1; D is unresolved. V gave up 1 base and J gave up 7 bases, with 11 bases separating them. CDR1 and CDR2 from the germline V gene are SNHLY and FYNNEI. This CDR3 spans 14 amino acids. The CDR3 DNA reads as TGTGCCAGCAGTGAAGGGGAAGCCGGGAATGAGCAGTTCTTC. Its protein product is CASSEGEAGNEQFF.

The CDR3 region is CASSVSSGGVTDTQYF. CDR3 DNA sequence: TGCGCCAGCAGTGTCTCTAGCGGGGGGGTCACAGATACGCAGTATTTT. The V gene is TRBV5-1, the J gene TRBJ2-3; 12 bases are a match to TRBD2. Trimming at V came to 5 bases and at J to 2 bases, leaving 6 bases not matched to a gene. The CDR3 spans 16 residues. Germline V CDR1 and CDR2: SGHRS, YFSETQ.

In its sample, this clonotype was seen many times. For the CDR3, the DNA is TGTGCCAGCAGCCCGGAGGTAGGGGAGCAGTACTTC. It encodes CASSPEVGEQYF. The rearrangement uses TRBV5-5 and TRBJ2-7; D is possibly TRBD2 (5 bases). With 4 bases removed from V and 7 bases from J, the gap between germline ends came to 12 bases. This CDR3 has 12 residues. The germline gives CDR1 SGHKS, CDR2 YYEKEE (reference sequence).

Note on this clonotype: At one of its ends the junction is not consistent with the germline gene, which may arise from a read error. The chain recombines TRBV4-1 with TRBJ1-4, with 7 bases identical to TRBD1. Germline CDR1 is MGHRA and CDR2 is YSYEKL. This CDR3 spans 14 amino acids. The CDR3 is CASSYPDRVEKLSF. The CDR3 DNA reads TGCGCCAGCAGCTATCCTGACAGGGTTGAAAAACTGTCTTTT.

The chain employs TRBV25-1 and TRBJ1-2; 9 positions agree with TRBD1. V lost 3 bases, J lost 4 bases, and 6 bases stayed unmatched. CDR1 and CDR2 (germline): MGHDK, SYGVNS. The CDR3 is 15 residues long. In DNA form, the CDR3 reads TGTGCCAGCAGTGAGCCGGGACAGGGACTCTATGGCTACACCTTC. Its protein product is CASSEPGQGLYGYTF.

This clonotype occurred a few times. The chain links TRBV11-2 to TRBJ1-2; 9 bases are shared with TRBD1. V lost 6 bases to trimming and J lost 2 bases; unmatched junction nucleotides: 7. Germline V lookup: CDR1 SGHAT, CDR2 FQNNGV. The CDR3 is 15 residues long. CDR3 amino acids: CASSSGTGWNYGYTF. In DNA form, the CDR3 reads TGTGCCAGCAGTTCCGGGACAGGGTGGAACTATGGCTACACCTTC. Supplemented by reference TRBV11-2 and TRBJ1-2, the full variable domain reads EAGVAQSPRYKIIEKRQSVAFWCNPISGHATLYWYQQILGQGPKLLIQFQNNGVVDDSQLPKDRFSAERLKGVDSTLKIQPAKLEDSAVYLCASSSGTGWNYGYTFGSGTRLTVV.

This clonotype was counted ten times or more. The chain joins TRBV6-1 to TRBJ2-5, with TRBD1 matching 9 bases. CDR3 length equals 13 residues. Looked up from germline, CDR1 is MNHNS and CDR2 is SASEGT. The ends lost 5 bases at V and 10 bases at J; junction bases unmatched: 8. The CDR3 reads CASSTGGATDQYF. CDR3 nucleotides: TGTGCCAGCAGTACAGGGGGCGCGACGGACCAGTACTTC.